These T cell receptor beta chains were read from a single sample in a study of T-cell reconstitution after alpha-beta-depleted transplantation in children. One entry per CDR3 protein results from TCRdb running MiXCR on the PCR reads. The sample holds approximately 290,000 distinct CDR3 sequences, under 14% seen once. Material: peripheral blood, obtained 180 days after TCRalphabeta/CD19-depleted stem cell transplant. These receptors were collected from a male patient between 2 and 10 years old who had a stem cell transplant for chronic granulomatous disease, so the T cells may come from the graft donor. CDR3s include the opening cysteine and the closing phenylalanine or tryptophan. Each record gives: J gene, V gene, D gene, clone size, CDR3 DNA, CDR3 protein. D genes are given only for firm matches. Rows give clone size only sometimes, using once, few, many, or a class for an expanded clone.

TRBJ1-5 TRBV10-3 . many TGTGCCATCAGGCCCCACACAGGGAATCAGCCCCAGCATTTT CAIRPHTGNQPQHF
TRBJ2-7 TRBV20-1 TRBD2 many TGCAGTGCTAGAGCCCGGACTAGCGGGACCTTATGGGAGCAGTACTTC CSARARTSGTLWEQYF
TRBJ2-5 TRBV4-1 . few TGCGCCAGCAGCCAAGGGGAAGGAGGGCTGAGGGAAAGTATGGAGACCCAGTACTTC CASSQGEGGLRESMETQYF
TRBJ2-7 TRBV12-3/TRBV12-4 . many TGTGCCAGCAGTCCCGATGTTGGCGAGCAGTACTTC CASSPDVGEQYF
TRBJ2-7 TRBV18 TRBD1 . TGTGCCAGCTCACCAAGCCAGGGGGCTTACGAGCAGTACTTC CASSPSQGAYEQYF
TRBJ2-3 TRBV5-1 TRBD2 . TGCGCCAGCAGCTTTGGGACTAACGGGTCCCTCAGCACAAATACGCAGTATTTT CASSFGTNGSLSTNTQYF
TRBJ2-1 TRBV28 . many TGTGCCAGCAGTTTAGTAATTTTGTCACTCGAGCAGTTCTTC CASSLVILSLEQFF
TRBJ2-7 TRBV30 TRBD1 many TGTGCCTGGGCCCAGGGGGCCGGCGAGCAGTACTTC CAWAQGAGEQYF
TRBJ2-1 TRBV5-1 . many TGCGCCACCCAGGGAAATAGCCCAAGTGAGCAGTTCTTC CATQGNSPSEQFF
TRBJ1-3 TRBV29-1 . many TGCAGCGTTGGGGACAACCTGGGTGGAAACACCATATATTTT CSVGDNLGGNTIYF
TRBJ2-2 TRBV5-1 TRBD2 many TGCGCCAGCAGCCAGGGACTAGCGGGGCCCGGGGAGCTGTTTTTT CASSQGLAGPGELFF
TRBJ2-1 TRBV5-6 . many TGTGCCAGCAGCTTGCTCCAGACTGCCTACAATGAGCAGTTCTTC CASSLLQTAYNEQFF
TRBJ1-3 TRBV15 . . TGTGCCACCAGCAGAGGGTGGTCCCCTTGGACGTCTCGGTCTGGAAACACCATATATTTT CATSRGWSPWTSRSGNTIYF
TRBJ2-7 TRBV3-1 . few TGTGCCAGCAGCCAAGATCCCGGGGTTCTATCCTACGAGCAGTACTTC CASSQDPGVLSYEQYF
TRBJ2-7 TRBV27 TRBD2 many TGTGCCAGCAGTACCCTCAATGGGAGGGGTGCTATCTCCTACGAGCAGTACTTC CASSTLNGRGAISYEQYF
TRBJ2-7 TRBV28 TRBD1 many TGTGCCAGCAGGACAGGGTTCTACGAGCAGTACTTC CASRTGFYEQYF
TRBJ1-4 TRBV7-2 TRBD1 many TGTGCCAGCAGCCCCCCTCGACAGGGTGTTAATGAAAAACTGTTTTTT CASSPPRQGVNEKLFF
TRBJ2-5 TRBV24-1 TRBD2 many TGTGCCACCAGTCCTAGGGGACTAGCGGGAGAAGAGACCCAGTACTTC CATSPRGLAGEETQYF
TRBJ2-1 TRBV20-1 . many TGCAGTGCTAGAGACCCAAGGGGTAGCGGATTCTACAATGAGCAGTTCTTC CSARDPRGSGFYNEQFF
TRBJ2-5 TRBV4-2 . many TGTGCCAGCAGCCAAGAGTGGGGTTCTGGGGAGACCCAGTACTTC CASSQEWGSGETQYF
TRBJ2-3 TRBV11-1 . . TGTGCCAGCAGCATCCTCCTTCGAGGAGAAGATACGCAGTATTTT CASSILLRGEDTQYF
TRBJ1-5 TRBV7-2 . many TGTGCCAGCAGCTTAGGGGGTGGGGGTCGGGGCAATCAGCCCCAGCATTTT CASSLGGGGRGNQPQHF
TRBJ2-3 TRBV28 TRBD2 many TGTGCCAGCAGACCGAGCGGGGGGGCTGGTACGCAGTATTTT CASRPSGGAGTQYF
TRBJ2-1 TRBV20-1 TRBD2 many TGCAGTGCTAGAGATAATGGAGGCGGGGGCTCCTACAATGAGCAGTTCTTC CSARDNGGGGSYNEQFF
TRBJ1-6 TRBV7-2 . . TGTGCCAGCAGCTCCGAACCGGGACGTCCTGCTAATTCACCCCTCCACTTT CASSSEPGRPANSPLHF
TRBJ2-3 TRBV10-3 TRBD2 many TGTGCCATCAGCCTAGCGGAGCTCGGCACAGATACGCAGTATTTT CAISLAELGTDTQYF
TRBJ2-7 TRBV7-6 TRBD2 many TGTGCCAGCAGCCAGCCGGGACTAGGGGACTCCTACGAGCAGTACTTC CASSQPGLGDSYEQYF
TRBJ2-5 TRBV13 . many TGTGCCAGCAGCCTAGGAACGGCGGGGAAAGAGACCCAGTACTTC CASSLGTAGKETQYF
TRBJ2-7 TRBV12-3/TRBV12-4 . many TGTGCCAGCAGCCAGTTTAAGGGCCTTACAGGGAATTACGAGCAGTACTTC CASSQFKGLTGNYEQYF
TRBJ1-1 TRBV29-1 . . TGCAGCGTCGAAAGGACAGTTGAAGCTTTCTTT CSVERTVEAFF
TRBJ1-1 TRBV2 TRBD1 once TGTGCCAGCACGGACAGGGTAGGAGGGAACACTGAAGCTTTCTTT CASTDRVGGNTEAFF
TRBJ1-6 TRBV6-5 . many TGTGCCAGCAGTTACGGACAGTTGACGAATTCACCCCTCCACTTT CASSYGQLTNSPLHF
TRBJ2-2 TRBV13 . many TGTGCCAGCAGCGATTCCGGGACCCAGAACACCGGGGAGCTGTTTTTT CASSDSGTQNTGELFF
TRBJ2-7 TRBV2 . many TGTGCCAGCAGACCACAGGTCTCCGAGCAGTACTTC CASRPQVSEQYF
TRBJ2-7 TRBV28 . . TGTGCCAGCAGCCCGCTAGGGGGGATCTTATACGAGCAGTACTTC CASSPLGGILYEQYF
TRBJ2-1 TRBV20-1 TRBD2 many TGCAGTGCTTTACTAGCGGGGGGGTACAATGAGCAGTTCTTC CSALLAGGYNEQFF
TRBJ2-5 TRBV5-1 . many TGCGCCAGCTGGGGGGGGGCCGAGACCCAGTACTTC CASWGGAETQYF
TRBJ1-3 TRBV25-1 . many TGTGCCAGCAGTGAATTGGACATCTCTGGAAACACCATATATTTT CASSELDISGNTIYF
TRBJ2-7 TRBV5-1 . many TGCGCCAGCAGCTTGGCGGGATCGCATGGCTCCTACGAGCAGTACTTC CASSLAGSHGSYEQYF
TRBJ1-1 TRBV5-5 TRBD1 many TGTGCCAGCAGCTTGGTTGACAGGGCAATTTCCATGAACACTGAAGCTTTCTTT CASSLVDRAISMNTEAFF
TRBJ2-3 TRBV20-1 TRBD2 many TGCAGTGCCCCGGGACTAGCGGGAGTCACAGATACGCAGTATTTT CSAPGLAGVTDTQYF
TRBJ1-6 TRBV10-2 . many TGCGCCAGCAGTCCCGAAAATAATTCACCCCTCCACTTT CASSPENNSPLHF
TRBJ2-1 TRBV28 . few TGTGCCAGCAGGGCCAAGTATACTCCAAACCCGGCTAGGGATGAGCAGTTCTTC CASRAKYTPNPARDEQFF
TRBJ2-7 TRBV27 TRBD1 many TGTGCCAGCAGTTGGGACAGGGGGCCCTACGAGCAGTACTTC CASSWDRGPYEQYF
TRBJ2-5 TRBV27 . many TGTGCCAGCAGCCGAACTAGTACCTCCCAAGAGACCCAGTACTTC CASSRTSTSQETQYF
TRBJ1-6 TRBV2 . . TGTGCCAGCAGTGAGGCGTACGGGGATTCACCCCTCCACTTT CASSEAYGDSPLHF
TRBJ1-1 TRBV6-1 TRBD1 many TGTGCCAGCAGTCAGGGGGCTCGGACTGAAGCTTTCTTT CASSQGARTEAFF
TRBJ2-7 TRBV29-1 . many TGCAGCGTTGAAGAAGCCCCAGGCTCCGAGCAGTACTTC CSVEEAPGSEQYF
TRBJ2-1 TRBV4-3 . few TGCGCCAGCAGCTTCCGGGATAGGATGATCAATGAGCAGTTCTTC CASSFRDRMINEQFF